This T cell receptor (beta chain) was identified in a study of blood T cell repertoires in COVID-19. Study details: PBMCs, B-cell-depleted T cells, or T cells were the source of the cDNA or gDNA that made up the material.

Germline CDR1 and CDR2: SNHLY and FYNNEI. The CDR3 is 14 residues long. The junction had 5 bases not matched to a gene; V was cut back by 6 bases and J by 6 bases. This clone was seen more than once but under ten times. This same CDR3 is encoded by further DNA sequences in the sample. Authors' methods: Estimates of nucleated cell counts were drawn from the amplification of reference gene primers. The table came from immunoSEQ multiplex PCR; TCRdb's copy has only in-frame clones and leaves some out. The V and J calls and clone size come from that table; D and trimming were worked out from the DNA. The sample consists of a few hundred thousand clones, around nine tenths of them appearing once.

This chain joins TRBV2 and TRBJ1-6, with 7 bases fitting TRBD1. The receptor's source is a woman aged 50 to 65 who had recovered from COVID-19. The sequencing input was PBMCs or T cells enriched from blood (not recorded which). CDR3 nucleotide sequence: TGTGCCAGCAGAGACAGGGTCGGTAATTCACCCCTCCACTTT. As protein: CASRDRVGNSPLHF.